These T cell receptor beta chains were read from a single sample in a study of cytomegalovirus exposure and HLA in healthy donors. Clones were sequenced by immunoSEQ multiplex PCR, and TCRdb holds only the in-frame ones, with some missing. This table holds about 130,000 clones, more than 15% found once. Sequencing was done on a sample of PBMCs. Receptors were obtained from a female donor in good health and CMV-seropositive. CDR3s include the opening cysteine and the closing phenylalanine or tryptophan. D genes are given only for firm matches. Size tells how often a clone was seen (once, few, many) or the class of an expanded clone, and some rows leave it out.

abundance: few
d_gene: TRBD2
v_gene: TRBV7-8
j_gene: TRBJ2-3
CDR3nt: TGTGCCAGCAGCTCAGCGGGAGTAAGGGAGGATACGCAGTATTTT
CDR3aa: CASSSAGVREDTQYF

abundance: few
d_gene: NA
v_gene: TRBV19
j_gene: TRBJ1-5
CDR3nt: TGTGCCAGTAGTATGGGGCTCGAACAGCCCCAGCATTTT
CDR3aa: CASSMGLEQPQHF

abundance: few
d_gene: TRBD1
v_gene: TRBV6-1
j_gene: TRBJ2-5
CDR3nt: TGTGCCAGCAGGACGGACAGGGCCCAAGAGACCCAGTACTTC
CDR3aa: CASRTDRAQETQYF

abundance: few
d_gene: TRBD1
v_gene: TRBV10-1
j_gene: TRBJ1-1
CDR3nt: TGCGCCAGCCCACAGACAGGGGGCGCGAGGAACACTGAAGCTTTCTTT
CDR3aa: CASPQTGGARNTEAFF

abundance: few
d_gene: TRBD1
v_gene: TRBV5-1
j_gene: TRBJ1-1
CDR3nt: TGCGCCAGCAGCTATCCGGGACAGGGGAGCGCTTTCTTT
CDR3aa: CASSYPGQGSAFF

abundance: few
d_gene: TRBD2
v_gene: TRBV6-1
j_gene: TRBJ2-5
CDR3nt: TGTGCCAGCAGTGAGGGGGTGGGGGGGGTTGGAGAGACCCAGTACTTC
CDR3aa: CASSEGVGGVGETQYF

abundance: few
d_gene: NA
v_gene: TRBV4-3
j_gene: TRBJ2-5
CDR3nt: TGCGCCAGCAGCCAAGATCTGGGGCAGCTAATAGAGACCCAGTACTTC
CDR3aa: CASSQDLGQLIETQYF

abundance: NA
d_gene: TRBD2
v_gene: TRBV27
j_gene: TRBJ2-2
CDR3nt: TGTGCCAGCACCTTTGGGGGAGGGGTCGTCACCGGGGAGCTGTTTTTT
CDR3aa: CASTFGGGVVTGELFF

abundance: NA
d_gene: NA
v_gene: TRBV2
j_gene: TRBJ2-1
CDR3nt: TGTGCCAGCACCATCAAGGGGCTAGGGGCCAATGAGCAGTTCTTC
CDR3aa: CASTIKGLGANEQFF

abundance: few
d_gene: TRBD1
v_gene: TRBV19
j_gene: TRBJ1-2
CDR3nt: TGTGCCAGTAGTCCACGGGACAGATATGGCTACACCTTC
CDR3aa: CASSPRDRYGYTF

abundance: NA
d_gene: TRBD1
v_gene: TRBV4-1
j_gene: TRBJ2-5
CDR3nt: TGCGCCAGCAGCCAAGACGACGCTCCGGGACAGAGTCAAGAGACCCAGTACTTC
CDR3aa: CASSQDDAPGQSQETQYF

abundance: NA
d_gene: TRBD1
v_gene: TRBV18
j_gene: TRBJ1-5
CDR3nt: TGTGCCAGCTCACCACCGTCAGACAGGGGATCCTATAGCAATCAGCCCCAGCATTTT
CDR3aa: CASSPPSDRGSYSNQPQHF

abundance: NA
d_gene: NA
v_gene: TRBV30
j_gene: TRBJ1-2
CDR3nt: TGTGCCTGGGTTTCCCCGGGATCCAGGTATGGCTACACCTTC
CDR3aa: CAWVSPGSRYGYTF

abundance: few
d_gene: NA
v_gene: TRBV6-6
j_gene: TRBJ1-3
CDR3nt: TGTGCCAGCAGGCGCCTCTCTGGAAACACCATATATTTT
CDR3aa: CASRRLSGNTIYF

abundance: many
d_gene: NA
v_gene: TRBV5-1
j_gene: TRBJ2-5
CDR3nt: TGCGCCAGCAGCTTGGCAGGGGAGACCCAGTACTTC
CDR3aa: CASSLAGETQYF

abundance: NA
d_gene: TRBD2
v_gene: TRBV7-2
j_gene: TRBJ2-5
CDR3nt: TGTGCCAGCAGCCCCCTAGCGGGAGGCTGGGAGACCCAGTACTTC
CDR3aa: CASSPLAGGWETQYF

abundance: few
d_gene: TRBD1
v_gene: TRBV4-3
j_gene: TRBJ1-2
CDR3nt: TGCGCCAGCAGCCAAGGGGGACAGGGACGATACGGCTACACCTTC
CDR3aa: CASSQGGQGRYGYTF

abundance: NA
d_gene: NA
v_gene: TRBV30
j_gene: TRBJ2-1
CDR3nt: TGTGCCTGGAGTAGGCTAGCAGCGTACAATGAGCAGTTCTTC
CDR3aa: CAWSRLAAYNEQFF

abundance: NA
d_gene: NA
v_gene: TRBV5-1
j_gene: TRBJ2-5
CDR3nt: TGCGCCAGCAGCCCCGAGCGCGGAGAGACCCAGTACTTC
CDR3aa: CASSPERGETQYF

abundance: NA
d_gene: NA
v_gene: TRBV19
j_gene: TRBJ1-1
CDR3nt: TGTGCCAGTAGTATACCTGAGACAGGAACAGCTGAAGCTTTCTTT
CDR3aa: CASSIPETGTAEAFF

abundance: NA
d_gene: NA
v_gene: TRBV6-5
j_gene: TRBJ2-7
CDR3nt: TGTGCCAGCAGAGGCGGACATTCACCCGGGTACGAGCAGTACTTC
CDR3aa: CASRGGHSPGYEQYF

abundance: NA
d_gene: TRBD2
v_gene: TRBV15
j_gene: TRBJ2-7
CDR3nt: TGTGCCACCAGCATCGGGAGGGGGGCTTCCTACGAGCAGTACTTC
CDR3aa: CATSIGRGASYEQYF

abundance: NA
d_gene: NA
v_gene: TRBV18
j_gene: TRBJ2-5
CDR3nt: TGTGCCAGCTCACCCAGCCAGGACAAAGAGACCCAGTACTTC
CDR3aa: CASSPSQDKETQYF

abundance: NA
d_gene: TRBD2
v_gene: TRBV7-2
j_gene: TRBJ2-1
CDR3nt: TGTGCCAGCAGCGTTAGCGGGAGCTCCTACAATGAGCAGTTCTTC
CDR3aa: CASSVSGSSYNEQFF

abundance: NA
d_gene: NA
v_gene: TRBV28
j_gene: TRBJ1-2
CDR3nt: TGTGCCAGCAGTTTAAGTGCGTATGGCTACACCTTC
CDR3aa: CASSLSAYGYTF

abundance: few
d_gene: TRBD2
v_gene: TRBV7-2
j_gene: TRBJ2-7
CDR3nt: TGTGCCAGCAGCAGACGGACTAGCGGGAGTAACGAGCAGTACTTC
CDR3aa: CASSRRTSGSNEQYF

abundance: NA
d_gene: TRBD2
v_gene: TRBV4-2
j_gene: TRBJ2-3
CDR3nt: TGTGCCAGCAGCCAAGCACTCTCAGCGGGGGCTTATACGCAGTATTTT
CDR3aa: CASSQALSAGAYTQYF

abundance: NA
d_gene: NA
v_gene: TRBV7-2
j_gene: TRBJ1-1
CDR3nt: TGTGCCAGCAGCTTTGTCCGGGGGGGCACTGAAGCTTTCTTT
CDR3aa: CASSFVRGGTEAFF

abundance: NA
d_gene: NA
v_gene: TRBV5-1
j_gene: TRBJ1-2
CDR3nt: TGCGCCAGCAGCTCCGACAGGTATGGCTACACCTTC
CDR3aa: CASSSDRYGYTF

abundance: NA
d_gene: NA
v_gene: TRBV5-4
j_gene: TRBJ1-1
CDR3nt: TGTGCCAGCAGCTTTCCGATCGAACCAAACAGGCGGAACACTGAAGCTTTCTTT
CDR3aa: CASSFPIEPNRRNTEAFF

abundance: NA
d_gene: NA
v_gene: TRBV6-5
j_gene: TRBJ2-5
CDR3nt: TGTGCCACCCGGGACAACCAAGAGACCCAGTACTTC
CDR3aa: CATRDNQETQYF

abundance: NA
d_gene: NA
v_gene: TRBV4-3
j_gene: TRBJ2-5
CDR3nt: TGCGCCAGCAGCCAAGATGGGGGCGGGGAGACCCAGTACTTC
CDR3aa: CASSQDGGGETQYF

abundance: NA
d_gene: NA
v_gene: TRBV19
j_gene: TRBJ2-6
CDR3nt: TGTGCCAGTAGTATAAACAGGGCCGACTCTGGGGCCAACGTCCTGACTTTC
CDR3aa: CASSINRADSGANVLTF

abundance: few
d_gene: TRBD2
v_gene: TRBV5-8
j_gene: TRBJ2-1
CDR3nt: TGTGCCAGCAGCTGGGGGACTAGAATTGAGCAGTTCTTC
CDR3aa: CASSWGTRIEQFF

abundance: NA
d_gene: NA
v_gene: TRBV7-9
j_gene: TRBJ1-6
CDR3nt: TGTGCCAGCAGGGAGGGGACTGGGGCAGTACCCCTCCACTTT
CDR3aa: CASREGTGAVPLHF

abundance: few
d_gene: TRBD2
v_gene: TRBV5-1
j_gene: TRBJ2-3
CDR3nt: TGCGCCAGCAGCATTTTCGCGGGAGGGCAAGCAGATACGCAGTATTTT
CDR3aa: CASSIFAGGQADTQYF

abundance: NA
d_gene: NA
v_gene: TRBV9
j_gene: TRBJ2-7
CDR3nt: TGTGCCAGCAGCGTAGTGAGGGAGAGTGAGCAGTACTTC
CDR3aa: CASSVVRESEQYF